This T cell receptor beta chain was sequenced during a study of cytomegalovirus exposure and HLA in healthy donors. The CDR3 is 13 residues long. Germline V gene data show CDR1 as ENHRY and CDR2 as SYGVKD. Trimming cost V 7 bases and J 7 bases; bases outside gene matches: 4. General study findings and limits: Among the CMV-associated chains, three were confirmed in vitro as specific for CMV antigens. Altogether, 160 or so TCR beta chains were recorded as cytomegalovirus-associated.

With regard to this clone: Its cognate antigen is unknown.

The assay was immunoSEQ multiplex PCR, and TCRdb's table has in-frame clones only and misses some. The profile covers 45,000 to 55,000 clones, with 88% appearing a single time and under 7.5% taken by the ten largest. This TCR came from a woman under 40 in good health and CMV-seronegative. The rearrangement links TRBV10-3 to TRBJ2-1, with 10 nucleotides matching TRBD2. The sequencing sample was made of PBMCs. The chain's CDR3 is CAIMVAGGNEQFF. The CDR3 DNA reads TGTGCCATCATGGTAGCGGGAGGTAATGAGCAGTTCTTC.